These T cell receptor beta chains were read from a single sample in a study of T cell repertoires in ileal Crohn's disease. Assay used: immunoSEQ multiplex PCR; TCRdb lists only in-frame clones, some missing. The sample includes just under 7,500 clones, 72% of them seen just once. The sequenced material came from ileal tissue. The receptors were sampled from an adult with Crohn's disease. Each CDR3 is given with its conserved first and last residue. A D gene is named only where the DNA matches it firmly. Only part of the rows carry a size: once, few, many, or a class if the clone is expanded.

>TRBD1|TRBV4-1|TRBJ1-1|NA
CASSPQGVNTEAFF
TGCGCCAGCAGCCCCCAGGGGGTGAACACTGAAGCTTTCTTT
>TRBD1|TRBV15|TRBJ2-3|NA
CATSRDRGQGLTDTQYF
TGTGCCACCAGCAGAGATCGTGGACAGGGACTCACAGATACGCAGTATTTT
>NA|TRBV11-1|TRBJ2-7|NA
CASSFRDSHYEQYF
TGTGCCAGCAGCTTCCGGGACTCCCACTACGAGCAGTACTTC
>NA|TRBV7-3|TRBJ1-3|NA
CASSAQQGNTIYF
TGTGCCAGCAGCGCCCAACAGGGTAACACCATATATTTT
>TRBD2|TRBV30|TRBJ2-7|once
CAWKRDHKGYEQYF
TGTGCCTGGAAGCGGGACCACAAGGGGTACGAGCAGTACTTC
>NA|TRBV4-1|TRBJ2-7|NA
CASSQRAGAVEQYF
TGCGCCAGCAGCCAAAGGGCAGGGGCGGTCGAGCAGTACTTC
>NA|TRBV28|TRBJ1-3|NA
CASKPPLGQGRGNTIYF
TGTGCCAGCAAACCCCCACTTGGGCAGGGGAGAGGAAACACCATATATTTT
>NA|TRBV6-4|TRBJ1-1|NA
CASSDSDNTEAFF
TGTGCCAGCAGTGACTCGGACAACACTGAAGCTTTCTTT
>TRBD1|TRBV5-6|TRBJ2-7|few
CASSLSDRSRAYEQYF
TGTGCCAGCAGCCTATCGGACAGGTCAAGAGCCTACGAGCAGTACTTC
>TRBD1|TRBV6-1|TRBJ2-7|few
CASSEEGGTGFYEQYF
TGTGCCAGCAGTGAAGAAGGCGGGACAGGGTTCTACGAGCAGTACTTC
>NA|TRBV28|TRBJ2-7|NA
CASSSAQGRYEQYF
TGTGCCAGCAGTTCAGCACAGGGTAGGTACGAGCAGTACTTC
>TRBD2|TRBV5-6|TRBJ2-1|NA
CASSSIGLAEWSSYNEQFF
TGTGCCAGCAGCTCGATCGGACTAGCGGAATGGAGCTCCTACAATGAGCAGTTCTTC
>NA|TRBV7-8|TRBJ2-5|few
CASSRRLTATETQYF
TGTGCCAGCAGCCGAAGACTGACAGCTACAGAGACCCAGTACTTC
>TRBD1|TRBV5-6|TRBJ1-2|NA
CASSFWGQTYGYTF
TGTGCCAGCAGCTTCTGGGGACAGACATATGGCTACACCTTC
>NA|TRBV6-6|TRBJ2-7|NA
CASSFDVGGEQYF
TGTGCCAGCAGTTTCGATGTAGGCGGGGAGCAGTACTTC
>NA|TRBV6-5|TRBJ1-1|NA
CASRLDGNTEAFF
TGTGCCAGCAGACTGGACGGGAACACTGAAGCTTTCTTT
>NA|TRBV2|TRBJ2-1|NA
CASSPPRLVESYNEQFF
TGTGCCAGCAGTCCACCCCGACTCGTCGAGAGCTACAATGAGCAGTTCTTC
>NA|TRBV6-1|TRBJ1-5|medium-sized
CASSVRGSAQHF
TGTGCCAGCAGTGTCCGGGGATCGGCCCAGCATTTT
>NA|TRBV2|TRBJ1-5|few
CASSRGSINQPQHF
TGTGCCAGCAGTAGGGGATCGATTAATCAGCCCCAGCATTTT
>NA|TRBV6-6|TRBJ2-1|NA
CASSPPRGIAYNEQFF
TGTGCCAGCAGCCCCCCCCGCGGGATAGCTTACAATGAGCAGTTCTTC
>NA|TRBV21-1|TRBJ1-1|NA
CAVGNGKGPGRCTRNTEAFF
TGTGCCGTAGGAAACGGGAAGGGGCCGGGAAGGTGTACTAGGAACACTGAAGCTTTCTTT
>TRBD1|TRBV19|TRBJ2-2|NA
CASRTGTDNTGELFF
TGTGCCAGCCGGACCGGGACAGACAACACCGGGGAGCTGTTTTTT
>TRBD1|TRBV30|TRBJ1-3|NA
CAWSVGAGGTGNTIYF
TGTGCCTGGAGTGTAGGTGCAGGGGGCACTGGAAACACCATATATTTT
>TRBD1|TRBV28|TRBJ2-7|NA
CASLQGAQEQYF
TGTGCCAGCCTACAGGGGGCGCAGGAGCAGTACTTC
>NA|TRBV7-3|TRBJ2-1|NA
CASSSIEGSGRGDLHGEQFF
TGTGCCAGCAGCTCCATCGAAGGCTCAGGGAGAGGGGATCTACACGGTGAGCAGTTCTTC
>NA|TRBV7-9|TRBJ2-3|NA
CASSSTDTQYF
TGTGCCAGCAGCAGCACAGATACGCAGTATTTT
>NA|TRBV18|TRBJ1-1|NA
CASSRGGATWNTEAFF
TGTGCCAGCTCAAGAGGGGGGGCGACGTGGAACACTGAAGCTTTCTTT
>TRBD2|TRBV28|TRBJ2-1|NA
CASSLGRGRVNEQFF
TGTGCCAGCAGTTTAGGGAGGGGAAGGGTTAATGAGCAGTTCTTC
>NA|TRBV11-3|TRBJ2-3|NA
CASSLAATDTQYF
TGTGCCAGCAGCTTAGCCGCCACAGATACGCAGTATTTT